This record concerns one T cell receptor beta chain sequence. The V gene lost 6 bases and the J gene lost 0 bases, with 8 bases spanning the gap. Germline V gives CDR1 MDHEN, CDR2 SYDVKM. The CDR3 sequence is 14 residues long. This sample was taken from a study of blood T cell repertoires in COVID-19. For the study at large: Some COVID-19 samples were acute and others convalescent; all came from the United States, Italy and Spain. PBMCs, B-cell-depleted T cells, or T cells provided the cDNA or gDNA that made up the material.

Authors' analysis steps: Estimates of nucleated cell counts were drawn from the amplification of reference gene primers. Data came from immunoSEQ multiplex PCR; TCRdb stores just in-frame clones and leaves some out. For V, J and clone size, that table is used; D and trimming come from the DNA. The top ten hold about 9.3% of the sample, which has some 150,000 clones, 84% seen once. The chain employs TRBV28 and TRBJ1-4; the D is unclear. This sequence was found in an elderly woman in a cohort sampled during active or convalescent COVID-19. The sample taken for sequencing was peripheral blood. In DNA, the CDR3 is TGTGCCAGCAGGTCCTATGCAACTAATGAAAAACTGTTTTTT. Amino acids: CASRSYATNEKLFF.